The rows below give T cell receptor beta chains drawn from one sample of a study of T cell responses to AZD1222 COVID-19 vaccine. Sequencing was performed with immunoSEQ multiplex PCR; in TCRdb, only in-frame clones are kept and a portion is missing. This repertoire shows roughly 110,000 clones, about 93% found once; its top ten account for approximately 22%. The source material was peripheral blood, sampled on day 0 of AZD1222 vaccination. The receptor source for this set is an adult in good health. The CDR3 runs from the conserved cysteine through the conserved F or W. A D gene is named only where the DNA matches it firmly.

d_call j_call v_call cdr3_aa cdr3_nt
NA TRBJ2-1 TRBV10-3 CATLGLLNYNEQFF TGTGCCACCCTTGGACTGCTTAACTACAATGAGCAGTTCTTC
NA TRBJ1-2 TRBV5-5 CASSLSIGQHSLNYGYTF TGTGCCAGCAGCCTTAGTATTGGACAGCACTCTTTAAACTATGGCTACACCTTC
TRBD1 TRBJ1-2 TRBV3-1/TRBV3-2 CASSPSPGQGARGGYTF TGTGCCAGCAGCCCAAGCCCGGGACAGGGGGCGAGGGGTGGCTACACCTTC
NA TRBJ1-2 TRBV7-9 CASSLGVGYGYTF TGTGCCAGCAGCTTAGGGGTCGGGTATGGCTACACCTTC
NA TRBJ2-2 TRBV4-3 CASSQGGGGGFFTGELFF TGCGCCAGCAGCCAAGGAGGGGGCGGGGGCTTCTTCACCGGGGAGCTGTTTTTT
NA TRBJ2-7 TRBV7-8 CASSPVVGYSYEQYF TGTGCCAGCAGCCCCGTGGTCGGATACTCCTACGAGCAGTACTTC
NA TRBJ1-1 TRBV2 CASSESFLEAFF TGTGCCAGCAGTGAATCTTTTCTAGAAGCTTTCTTT
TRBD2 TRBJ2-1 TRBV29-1 CSAGGGIGRNEQFF TGCAGCGCCGGGGGGGGTATTGGTAGGAATGAGCAGTTCTTC
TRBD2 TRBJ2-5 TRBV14 CASSQPGLAGTQYF TGTGCCAGCAGCCAACCCGGACTAGCTGGTACCCAGTACTTC
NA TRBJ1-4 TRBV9 CASSVVGSRDEKLFF TGTGCCAGCAGCGTAGTGGGGTCTAGGGATGAAAAACTGTTTTTT
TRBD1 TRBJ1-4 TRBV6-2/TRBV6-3 CASSYPGQGDEKLFF TGTGCCAGCAGTTACCCCGGACAGGGTGATGAAAAACTGTTTTTT
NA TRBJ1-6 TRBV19 CASSIRNSPLHF TGTGCCAGTAGTATTAGGAATTCACCCCTCCACTTT
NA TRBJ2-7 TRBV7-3 CASSLFPGDEQYF TGTGCCAGCAGCTTATTTCCGGGGGACGAGCAGTACTTC
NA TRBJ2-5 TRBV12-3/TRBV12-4 CASRLEETQYF TGTGCCAGCAGACTAGAGGAGACCCAGTACTTC